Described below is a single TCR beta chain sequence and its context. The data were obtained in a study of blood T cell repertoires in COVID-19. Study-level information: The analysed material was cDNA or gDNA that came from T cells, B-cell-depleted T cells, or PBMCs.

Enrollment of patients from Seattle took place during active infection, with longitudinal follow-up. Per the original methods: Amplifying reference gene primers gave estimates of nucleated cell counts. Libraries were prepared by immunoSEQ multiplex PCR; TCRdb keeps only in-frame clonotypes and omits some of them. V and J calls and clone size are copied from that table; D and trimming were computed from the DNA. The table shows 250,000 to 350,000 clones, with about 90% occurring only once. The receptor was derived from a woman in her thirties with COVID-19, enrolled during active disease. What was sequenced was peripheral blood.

The CDR3 nucleotides read TGTGCCAGCAGCTTAACTGGAGGGCAGCCCCAGCATTTT. It yields the protein CASSLTGGQPQHF. This sequence joins TRBV7-3 and TRBJ1-5; no clear D gene. Germline CDR1 SGHTA, CDR2 FQGTGA. The CDR3 runs to 13 residues. V was shortened by 0 bases and J by 7 bases, with 7 bases between the two germline ends. Looking up the rest from reference TRBV7-3 and TRBJ1-5 gives the full variable domain: GAGVSQTPSNKVTEKGKYVELRCDPISGHTALYWYRQSLGQGPEFLIYFQGTGAADDSGLPNDRFFAVRPEGSVSTLKIQRTERGDSAVYLCASSLTGGQPQHFGDGTRLSIL.